This TCR beta chain was found in a study of beta chain features in type 1 diabetes. Study findings and constraints: Significant though moderate, a shortening of TCRB CDR3s appeared in all four CD4+ subsets of Type 1 diabetes patients.

Since all of the isolated RNA was reverse transcribed, expressed TCRB transcripts were what got sequenced. Sequencing used immunoSEQ multiplex PCR; TCRdb keeps in-frame clones, though not all of them. The sample shows roughly 150,000 clones, roughly 8% of them seen only once. This CDR3 is built from 14 residues. CDR1 is MGHDK, CDR2 SYGVNS, per germline. Trimming removed 7 bases from V and 5 bases from J, with 17 bases in between. This clone was observed a few times. The antigen remains undetermined. Sequencing was done on a sample of central memory CD4+ T cells from blood. The sequence came from a woman in her forties with type 1 diabetes. This chain joins TRBV25-1 and TRBJ2-5; weak D call: TRBD1 (6 bases). CDR3 bases: TGTGCCAGCATTCCGTCAGGGGAAGGGGAGACCCAGTACTTC. This encodes CASIPSGEGETQYF.